This passage covers 8 T cell receptor beta chains from one sample sequenced in a study of cytomegalovirus exposure and HLA in healthy donors. The method was immunoSEQ multiplex PCR; TCRdb's version includes in-frame clones alone and lacks a portion of them. The sample yields around 60,000 clones, 90% to 96% seen once. Sequencing input: PBMCs. The receptors come from a young woman in good health and CMV-seronegative.

This sequence joins TRBV28 and TRBJ1-1; perhaps TRBD1 as D (5 bases). Germline V CDR1 and CDR2: MDHEN, SYDVKM. CDR3 length: 15 amino acids. Trimming stripped 2 bases from V and 4 bases from J, with 14 bases between. The CDR3 DNA is TGTGCCAGCAGTTTAGTGAGTTCGGGGGGCACTGAAGCTTTCTTT. Its protein product is CASSLVSSGGTEAFF.

In nucleotides, the CDR3 is TGTGCCACCAGGGTGGGGCAGGTCTATAGCAATCAGCCCCAGCATTTT. Protein product: CATRVGQVYSNQPQHF. The chain joins TRBV15 to TRBJ1-5; a possible D gene is TRBD1 (5 bases). Trimming left V 6 bases short and J 0 bases short, with 15 bases between. The CDR3 consists of 16 residues. The germline CDR1 and CDR2 sequences are LNHNV and YYDKDF (reference sequence).

The chain carries TRBV5-6 and TRBJ1-3, with no clear D. Germline V CDR1 and CDR2: SGHDT, YYEEEE. The CDR3 has 16 amino acids. Trimming shortened V by 0 bases and J by 0 bases, and 10 bases separated the two germline ends. CDR3 protein: CASSLVPTISGNTIYF. For the CDR3, the DNA is TGTGCCAGCAGCTTGGTACCGACTATCTCTGGAAACACCATATATTTT.

The chain recombines TRBV11-2 with TRBJ2-7; 9 bases are a match to TRBD1. CDR3 size: 14 residues. Germline V lookup: CDR1 SGHAT, CDR2 FQNNGV. The ends lost 4 bases at V and 4 bases at J; junction bases unmatched: 5. CDR3 bases: TGTGCCAGCAGCTCCCCGACAGGGGGATACGAGCAGTACTTC. This sequence encodes CASSSPTGGYEQYF. The full variable domain, rest sourced from reference TRBV11-2 and TRBJ2-7, is EAGVAQSPRYKIIEKRQSVAFWCNPISGHATLYWYQQILGQGPKLLIQFQNNGVVDDSQLPKDRFSAERLKGVDSTLKIQPAKLEDSAVYLCASSSPTGGYEQYFGPGTRLTVT.

This chain joins TRBV15 and TRBJ1-1, with D unresolved. Germline-derived CDR1 and CDR2 are LNHNV and YYDKDF (reference sequence). Trimming left V 5 bases short and J 1 base short, with 11 bases between. The CDR3 loop spans 14 amino acids. The CDR3 region is CATSPRRGNTEAFF. The DNA for the CDR3 is TGTGCCACCAGCCCCCGTCGGGGGAACACTGAAGCTTTCTTT.

The chain uses TRBV5-4 and TRBJ2-3, with D possibly TRBD2 on 6 matching bases. The CDR3 totals 14 residues. The V end was cut by 4 bases, the J end by 1 base, with 10 bases between. Looked up from germline, CDR1 is SGHNT and CDR2 is YYREEE (reference sequence). The CDR3 is CASSPGTGTDTQYF. The CDR3 DNA is TGTGCCAGCAGCCCCGGGACTGGCACAGATACGCAGTATTTT.

The chain couples TRBV15 to TRBJ2-1; 8 bases are shared with TRBD1. The CDR3 runs 15 residues. Germline-derived CDR1 and CDR2 are LNHNV and YYDKDF (reference sequence). Trimming at V came to 3 bases and at J to 4 bases, leaving 5 bases not matched to a gene. The CDR3 sequence: CATSSDRGGYNEQFF. For the CDR3, the DNA is TGTGCCACCAGCAGCGACAGGGGCGGATACAATGAGCAGTTCTTC.

The chain links TRBV4-2 to TRBJ1-2; TRBD1 matches 10 bases. This CDR3 is 14 amino acids long. Trimming at V came to 3 bases and at J to 8 bases, leaving 6 bases not matched to a gene. Germline values: CDR1 LGHNA, CDR2 YNFKEQ. CDR3 in amino acids: CASSHDRGRVGYTF. CDR3 sequence (DNA): TGTGCCAGCAGCCACGACAGGGGGCGCGTGGGCTACACCTTC.